This TCR beta chain is drawn from a study of early T cells in non-severe SARS-CoV-2 infection. Unique molecular identifiers were affixed to single, distinct cDNA molecules. MiXCR, run by TCRdb on the 5' RACE reads, gives a single entry per CDR3 protein. The table includes around 80,000 distinct CDR3 sequences, approximately 13% detected once. The sample holds a few counts of this clonotype. The antigen remains unidentified. General study points: Private and CD4 specificities were missed by VDJdb matching, skewed to anti-spike CD8.

Germline CDR1 reads KGHSH; CDR2 reads LQKENI. V was cut by 3 bases and J by 5 bases, with 17 bases left in between. This CDR3 comprises 16 residues. This receptor was obtained from an adult who was a healthcare worker with PCR-confirmed SARS-CoV-2 infection or an uninfected control (not recorded which). V is TRBV18 and J is TRBJ2-1; D remains ambiguous. Material: whole blood. CDR3 bases: TGTGCCAGCTCACCTTCCACCCAATATGCCAACAATGAGCAGTTCTTC. Translated: CASSPSTQYANNEQFF.